The 12 T cell receptor beta chains below come from one sample, sequenced in a study of OX40 agonist ivuxolimab in advanced cancers. TCRdb's copy holds only in-frame clones and misses some; the assay was immunoSEQ multiplex PCR. The table has 15,000 or so clones, more than 75% seen once; the top ten hold 2% to 2.5%. The sample was CD4+ or CD8+ T cells sorted from blood, taken in a trial of the OX40 agonist ivuxolimab. The source is an adult with an advanced solid tumor such as melanoma, head and neck, liver or kidney cancer.

V and J are TRBV7-3 and TRBJ2-7; perhaps TRBD2 as D (6 bases). Germline-derived CDR1 and CDR2 are SGHTA and FQGTGA. There are 13 residues in the CDR3. V was pared by 2 bases and J by 6 bases, with 11 bases between. CDR3 loop: CASSLQKGGEQYF. The CDR3 nucleotides read TGTGCCAGCAGCTTACAGAAGGGAGGCGAGCAGTACTTC.

V is TRBV6-5 and J is TRBJ1-2; no clear D. Trimming shortened V by 2 bases and J by 4 bases, and 11 bases separated the two germline ends. This CDR3 is 14 amino acids long. CDR1 is MNHEY, CDR2 SVGAGI, per germline. The CDR3 nucleotides read TGTGCCAGCAGTTACGGGGTTGGGAGCTATGGCTACACCTTC. Its translation: CASSYGVGSYGYTF.

This clone came up once. V gene TRBV2 combines with J gene TRBJ2-3; 14 nucleotides match TRBD2. CDR1 is SNHLY and CDR2 is FYNNEI in the germline V gene. The CDR3 consists of 16 residues. Losses at the gene ends were 4 bases for V and 6 bases for J; bases not matched to a gene: 6. CDR3 loop: CASSAGLAGGPDTQYF. CDR3 DNA sequence: TGTGCCAGCAGTGCAGGACTAGCGGGAGGCCCCGATACGCAGTATTTT.

This chain uses TRBV25-1 with TRBJ2-7; D not resolved. CDR3 length: 11 amino acids. V was trimmed by 4 bases and J by 3 bases, leaving 4 bases between them. Germline V gene sequence: CDR1 MGHDK, CDR2 SYGVNS. CDR3 sequence (DNA): TGTGCCAGCAGTGGGGTCTACGAGCAGTACTTC. Amino acids: CASSGVYEQYF.

The CDR3 protein is CASSFRGGPYNEQFF. For the CDR3, the DNA is TGTGCCAGCAGCTTTCGGGGTGGCCCTTACAATGAGCAGTTCTTC. This rearrangement joins TRBV5-4 to TRBJ2-1; tentative D call: TRBD2 (5 bases). The CDR3 is made up of 15 amino acids. Germline V gives CDR1 SGHNT, CDR2 YYREEE (reference sequence). Trimming left V 2 bases short and J 4 bases short, with 13 bases between.

V usage is TRBV5-8 and J usage is TRBJ2-1, with 9 nucleotides matching TRBD2. Per germline, CDR1 SGHTS and CDR2 YDEGEE. V lost 2 bases, J lost 4 bases, and 4 bases stayed unmatched. The CDR3 sequence is 15 residues long. CDR3 loop: CASSFGLANYNEQFF. The CDR3 DNA sequence: TGTGCCAGCAGCTTCGGACTAGCGAATTACAATGAGCAGTTCTTC. Supplemented by reference TRBV5-8 and TRBJ2-1, the full variable domain reads EAGVTQSPTHLIKTRGQQATLRCSPISGHTSVYWYQQALGLGLQFLLWYDEGEERNRGNFPPRFSGRQFPNYSSELNVNALELEDSALYLCASSFGLANYNEQFFGPGTRLTVL.

In nucleotides, the CDR3 is TGTGCCAGCAGTGTGCGACAGGGAGGGAAGGATGAGCAGTTCTTC. Protein product: CASSVRQGGKDEQFF. This sequence joins TRBV6-1 and TRBJ2-1; D could derive from TRBD1 or TRBD2 (7 bases each). The V end was cut by 4 bases, the J end by 8 bases, with 18 bases between. Looked up from germline, CDR1 is MNHNS and CDR2 is SASEGT. CDR3 length: 15 amino acids.

The chain links TRBV6-1 to TRBJ2-6, with D uncertain. The CDR3 contains 15 residues. CDR1 MNHNS and CDR2 SASEGT come from the germline V gene. With 9 bases removed from V and 0 bases from J, the gap between germline ends came to 12 bases. DNA for the CDR3: TGTGCCAGTGCGAACAGCTTCTCTGGGGCCAACGTCCTGACTTTC. Protein product: CASANSFSGANVLTF.

V is TRBV10-3 and J is TRBJ2-5; the D gene is possibly TRBD1 (5 bases). Deletions cut 6 bases from V and 2 bases from J, with 10 bases between. Germline lookup yields CDR1 ENHRY and CDR2 SYGVKD. The CDR3 totals 13 residues. CDR3 nucleotides: TGTGCCATCAGCCCACAGGTACAAGAGACCCAGTACTTC. It yields the protein CAISPQVQETQYF.

The V and J genes are TRBV7-2 and TRBJ1-6, with D perhaps matching TRBD1 (5 bases). The ends were cut back, 5 bases at V and 5 bases at J, with 13 bases in the middle. CDR1 and CDR2 (germline): SGHTA, FQGNSA. The CDR3 has 15 amino acids. The CDR3 DNA reads as TGTGCCAGCAGCCCGAGACAGACCAATAATTCACCCCTCCACTTT. This translates into CASSPRQTNNSPLHF.

This clone is classed as large. The J gene is TRBJ1-3, the V gene TRBV11-2; D ambiguous. The CDR3 extends over 14 amino acids. V gave up 0 bases and J gave up 4 bases, with 7 bases separating them. CDR1 SGHAT and CDR2 FQNNGV come from the germline V gene. CDR3 region: CASSLDVYGNTIYF. The CDR3, as DNA: TGTGCCAGCAGCTTAGATGTGTACGGAAACACCATATATTTT.

This clone is large (0.1 to 1%) in the sample. The chain combines TRBV7-9 with TRBJ1-2; weak D call: TRBD1 (6 bases). The CDR3 runs to 17 residues. Trimming cost V 3 bases and J 2 bases, with 19 bases left between them. Germline V gene lookup returns CDR1 SEHNR and CDR2 FQNEAQ (reference sequence). This chain's CDR3 is CASSFTPDRTLNYGYTF. For the CDR3, the DNA is TGTGCCAGCAGCTTCACTCCGGACAGAACCTTAAACTATGGCTACACCTTC.